Below, 3 T cell receptor beta chains from the same sample are listed, as sequenced in a study of blood T cell repertoires in COVID-19. Measured with immunoSEQ multiplex PCR; TCRdb has only the in-frame clones, and not every one. The table has around 140,000 clones, around 87% seen once. Sequenced: peripheral blood. These receptors were obtained from a man in his fifties or sixties with active COVID-19.

The chain joins TRBV5-6 to TRBJ2-3; TRBD2 matches at 10 bases. The junction had 20 bases not matched to a gene; V was cut back by 1 base and J by 9 bases. The V gene's germline CDR1 is SGHDT and CDR2 YYEEEE. The CDR3 extends over 19 amino acids. As DNA, the CDR3 is TGTGCCAGCAGCTTGCTGCCGGGGGTTAGCGGGGGGCCCCGGAGGACGCAGTATTTT. Its protein product is CASSLLPGVSGGPRRTQYF.

CDR3 region: CATGSEFNEKLFF. The CDR3, as DNA: TGTGCCACCGGGAGTGAGTTTAATGAAAAACTGTTTTTT. The rearrangement links TRBV15 to TRBJ1-4, with D uncertain. This CDR3 comprises 13 residues. Between the trimmed V and J ends, which lost 8 bases and 4 bases, there was a span of 11 bases. The germline gives CDR1 LNHNV, CDR2 YYDKDF (reference sequence).

J is TRBJ2-2 and V is TRBV10-3; D unresolved. This CDR3 region has 13 residues. The germline gives CDR1 ENHRY, CDR2 SYGVKD. V dropped 3 bases and J dropped 3 bases, with 5 bases sitting between them. This chain's CDR3 is CAISDSHTGELFF. CDR3 nucleotides: TGTGCCATCAGTGACAGTCACACCGGGGAGCTGTTTTTT.